The 23 T cell receptor beta chains presented below share a single source sample, sequenced in a study of cytomegalovirus exposure and HLA in healthy donors. With 60 Vbeta and 13 Jbeta primers, the PCR was carried out. Sequencing was performed with immunoSEQ multiplex PCR; in TCRdb, only in-frame clones are kept and a portion is missing. This table has under 150,000 clones, about three quarters appearing once. Sequencing was done on a sample of PBMCs. The source of these receptors is a woman under 40 in good health and CMV-seropositive.

The chain is built from TRBV28 and TRBJ2-5; TRBD1 matches at 8 bases. This CDR3 is 14 amino acids long. Looked up from germline, CDR1 is MDHEN and CDR2 is SYDVKM. J was trimmed by 5 bases and V by 5 bases; bases with no gene match: 7. CDR3 sequence reads: CASSPSGGRETQYF. CDR3 nucleotide sequence: TGTGCCAGCAGTCCTTCAGGGGGCCGGGAGACCCAGTACTTC.

Comment on this clone: One junction end does not reproduce the germline sequence, and a read error may be involved. The gene calls are TRBV4-3 and TRBJ2-2, with 7 bases fitting TRBD1. The CDR3 loop spans 17 amino acids. Germline V gene data show CDR1 as LGHNA and CDR2 as YSLEER. For the CDR3, the DNA is TGCGTCAGCAGCCAAGAGTCCGGGACAGTGGCCACCGGGGAGCTGTTTTTT. It specifies CVSSQESGTVATGELFF.

The chain is built from TRBV6-1 and TRBJ1-2, with D possibly being TRBD1 (5 bases). V lost 6 bases to trimming and J lost 8 bases, with 16 bases between them. This CDR3 has 13 amino acids. CDR1 and CDR2 from the germline V gene are MNHNS and SASEGT. The CDR3, as DNA: TGTGCCAGCAGGGAGGGGACTGCTCCCGGCTACACCTTC. It codes for CASREGTAPGYTF.

This clone was seen just once. The rearrangement links TRBV4-3 to TRBJ2-5; weak D call: TRBD1 (5 bases). CDR1 LGHNA and CDR2 YSLEER come from the germline V gene. The CDR3 totals 16 residues. Trimming stripped 0 bases from V and 7 bases from J, with 18 bases between. CDR3 DNA sequence: TGCGCCAGCAGCCAAGATTCCGGTGGACATAAGGGGACCCAGTACTTC. It encodes CASSQDSGGHKGTQYF.

This clone was seen a few times. The chain carries TRBV5-1 and TRBJ1-3; TRBD1 agrees at 8 bases. Germline loops: CDR1 SGHRS, CDR2 YFSETQ. Losses at the gene ends were 4 bases for V and 0 bases for J; bases not matched to a gene: 6. This CDR3 spans 16 amino acids. CDR3 sequence reads: CASSAGQGDSGNTIYF. In DNA form, the CDR3 reads TGCGCCAGCAGCGCAGGACAGGGAGACTCTGGAAACACCATATATTTT.

The chain links TRBV6-1 to TRBJ2-7; 11 bases align to TRBD2. With V trimmed by 7 bases and J by 9 bases, 8 bases remained unmatched. The CDR3 extends over 13 amino acids. Germline V gives CDR1 MNHNS, CDR2 SASEGT. CDR3 sequence reads: CASTYSGGAAQYF. The CDR3 coding sequence is TGTGCCAGCACTTATAGCGGGGGGGCCGCGCAGTACTTC.

V is TRBV30 and J is TRBJ2-1; weak D call: TRBD1 (5 bases). Germline V gene lookup returns CDR1 GTSNPN and CDR2 SVGIG (reference sequence). V was pared by 0 bases and J by 7 bases, with 10 bases between. The CDR3 totals 13 residues. DNA for the CDR3: TGTGCCTGGAGTGTAAATCCAGGGAATGAGCAGTTCTTC. It specifies CAWSVNPGNEQFF.

This chain uses TRBV11-3 with TRBJ1-2; D possibly corresponds to TRBD1 (6 bases). The germline V and J ends were trimmed by 5 bases and 3 bases, with 16 bases remaining between them. The CDR3 length is 15 residues. Per the germline V gene, CDR1 is SGHNT and CDR2 is YENEEA. The CDR3 spells CASSGTFRGDYGYTF. CDR3 DNA sequence: TGTGCCAGCAGCGGGACATTTCGGGGCGACTATGGCTACACCTTC.

V and J are TRBV5-4 and TRBJ1-2; TRBD1 aligns across 9 bases. Germline assignment: CDR1 SGHNT and CDR2 YYREEE (reference sequence). The CDR3 length is 13 residues. V trimming: 2 bases; J trimming: 8 bases; junction bases outside the gene matches: 4. This chain's CDR3 is CASSLQGARGYTF. The CDR3 coding sequence is TGTGCCAGCAGCTTACAGGGGGCGCGGGGCTACACCTTC.

The chain combines TRBV4-1 with TRBJ1-2; TRBD1 matches at 9 bases. Germline V gene data show CDR1 as MGHRA and CDR2 as YSYEKL. This CDR3 has 16 amino acids. V shed 0 bases and J 9 bases; nucleotides not matched to a gene: 11. The CDR3 sequence: CASSQEGWGGQGSYTF. The CDR3 coding sequence is TGCGCCAGCAGCCAAGAAGGTTGGGGGGGACAGGGAAGCTACACCTTC.

The chain recombines TRBV5-5 with TRBJ2-7; tentative D call: TRBD2 (5 bases). CDR3 length equals 14 residues. Between the trimmed V and J ends, which lost 0 bases and 4 bases, there was a span of 11 bases. Germline CDR1 and CDR2: SGHKS and YYEKEE (reference sequence). The DNA for the CDR3 is TGTGCCAGCAGCTTGGAAGGCACTAGTTACGAGCAGTACTTC. This encodes CASSLEGTSYEQYF.

The rearrangement uses TRBV25-1 and TRBJ2-7; 7 bases line up with TRBD1. Germline CDR1 reads MGHDK; CDR2 reads SYGVNS. The CDR3 extends over 15 amino acids. V was clipped by 5 bases and J by 3 bases; unmatched bases: 10. CDR3 sequence (DNA): TGTGCCAGCAGTCCAGAGAAGGGACAGAGCTACGAGCAGTACTTC. This sequence encodes CASSPEKGQSYEQYF.

The gene calls are TRBV9 and TRBJ2-4; TRBD1 is a possible D gene (5 bases). CDR1 and CDR2 (germline): SGDLS, YYNGEE. The V gene lost 0 bases and the J gene lost 4 bases, with 8 bases spanning the gap. This CDR3 is 14 amino acids long. DNA of the CDR3: TGTGCCAGCAGCGTAGAGGCAGGGAAAAACATTCAGTACTTC. This encodes CASSVEAGKNIQYF.

Turning to this clone: The junction shows a germline mismatch at one end, possibly a read error. This chain connects TRBV28 to TRBJ1-2, with 7 bases fitting TRBD1. The germline CDR1 and CDR2 sequences are MDHEN and SYDVKM. The CDR3 runs 14 residues. The CDR3, as DNA: TGTGCCAGCAGTTGGGCCGGGACAGCCGATATTCCCATCTTC. It encodes CASSWAGTADIPIF.

Only a few counts were recorded for this clone. CDR3 sequence: CASTRDRFYTF. The CDR3 nucleotides are TGTGCCAGCACCCGGGACAGGTTCTACACCTTC. The chain recombines TRBV25-1 with TRBJ1-2; 8 bases map to TRBD1. Germline V gives CDR1 MGHDK, CDR2 SYGVNS. With 7 bases clipped from V and 10 bases from J, the junction kept 5 bases outside the gene matches. The CDR3 runs 11 residues.

This chain links TRBV9 with TRBJ2-5; TRBD2 aligns across 9 bases. V shed 4 bases, J shed 4 bases, and the junction held 8 bases outside the gene matches. CDR1 is SGDLS, CDR2 YYNGEE, per germline. This CDR3 has 15 amino acids. The CDR3 DNA sequence: TGTGCCAGCAGCACCTCGGGACTAGCTACAGAGACCCAGTACTTC. It yields the protein CASSTSGLATETQYF.

The chain carries TRBV29-1 and TRBJ2-7; perhaps TRBD2 as D (6 bases). V was pared by 7 bases and J by 4 bases, with 20 bases between. CDR1 SQVTM and CDR2 ANQGSEA come from the germline V gene. The length of the CDR3 is 14 residues. The CDR3 here is CSAFMEGARYEQYF. The CDR3 nucleotides are TGCAGCGCTTTTATGGAGGGTGCGAGATACGAGCAGTACTTC.

V usage is TRBV4-2 and J usage is TRBJ2-5; TRBD2 might be the D (6 bases). Trimming removed 8 bases from V and 1 base from J, with 11 bases in between. The CDR3 has 13 residues. Germline CDR1 is LGHNA and CDR2 is YNFKEQ. The CDR3 DNA sequence: TGTGCCAGCGGGGCTAGCGTCCAAGAGACCCAGTACTTC. Residues: CASGASVQETQYF.

This rearrangement joins TRBV2 to TRBJ2-1; 8 nucleotides line up with TRBD2. Unmatched junction bases numbered 9, after V lost 6 bases and J lost 2 bases. CDR3 size: 16 residues. Germline CDR1 reads SNHLY; CDR2 reads FYNNEI. The CDR3 here is CASSPSFGGAYNEQFF. In DNA form, the CDR3 reads TGTGCCAGCAGCCCATCGTTCGGGGGGGCCTACAATGAGCAGTTCTTC.

This clone was seen more than once but under ten times. The gene calls are TRBV20-1 and TRBJ2-1; D is unclear. Deletions cut 3 bases from V and 6 bases from J, with 6 bases between. This CDR3 region has 11 residues. CDR1 is DFQATT and CDR2 is SNEGSKA in the germline V gene (reference sequence). CDR3 DNA sequence: TGCAGTGCTAGGGCAGGCAATGAGCAGTTCTTC. Residues: CSARAGNEQFF.

The chain has TRBV7-2 and TRBJ2-7; D is perhaps TRBD1 (6 bases). The CDR3 covers 14 residues. The germline V and J ends were trimmed by 8 bases and 4 bases, with 18 bases remaining between them. Germline CDR1 SGHTA, CDR2 FQGNSA. DNA of the CDR3: TGTGCCAGCGGCTGGGGGCCTAGCTCGTACGAGCAGTACTTC. Translated, it gives CASGWGPSSYEQYF.

The CDR3 reads CASSIPTGGQETQYF. CDR3 DNA sequence: TGCGCCAGCAGCATCCCGACAGGGGGGCAAGAGACCCAGTACTTC. The rearrangement joins TRBV5-1 to TRBJ2-5; TRBD1 agrees at 9 bases. The CDR3 is 15 residues long. Trimming took 4 bases from V and 2 from J; bases not matched to a gene: 6. CDR1 is SGHRS and CDR2 is YFSETQ in the germline V gene.

J is TRBJ1-5 and V is TRBV19; D may be TRBD1 (6 bases). Germline CDR1 is LNHDA and CDR2 is SQIVND (reference sequence). The CDR3 is 15 residues long. Trimming pared 7 bases from V and 6 bases from J, leaving 19 bases between. The CDR3 coding sequence is TGTGCCAGTATGACTCTGGGGGCTGGGGTTCAGCCCCAGCATTTT. Encoded protein: CASMTLGAGVQPQHF.